Following are 2 T cell receptor beta chains from one sample sequenced in a study of shared clonotypes between healthy human individuals. The protocol was immunoSEQ multiplex PCR, while the TCRdb copy is restricted to in-frame clones and leaves out a portion. The top ten clones hold around 0.37% of a sample with about 2.4 million clones, 93% of them seen once. Sequencing was performed on naive CD4+ T cells from PBMCs. Subset in this sample: CD45RA+ positively selected. These receptors originate from a man between 18 and 29 years old in good health. Some clones in this sample may be carry-over from other donors' samples.

Remarks on this clone: Other DNA sequences in this specimen translate into the identical CDR3. This chain joins TRBV5-1 and TRBJ2-7, with 7 bases aligning to TRBD1. The germline V gene encodes CDR1 SGHRS and CDR2 YFSETQ. V lost 0 bases to trimming and J lost 6 bases; unmatched junction nucleotides: 3. CDR3 size: 13 residues. The CDR3 here is CASSLETGVEQYF. As DNA, the CDR3 is TGCGCCAGCAGCTTGGAAACAGGGGTCGAGCAGTACTTC.

The CDR3 sequence is CASSFTSGNTQYF. CDR3 DNA: TGTGCCAGCAGCTTTACTAGCGGGAATACGCAGTATTTT. The rearrangement links TRBV7-9 to TRBJ2-3; 10 positions agree with TRBD2. V dropped 3 bases and J dropped 7; count of bases not matched to a gene: 1. This CDR3 has 13 residues. Per the germline V gene, CDR1 is SEHNR and CDR2 is FQNEAQ (reference sequence).